Below are 2 T cell receptor beta chains sequenced from a single sample in a study of T cells after yellow fever vaccination. TCRdb recomputed calls from the 5' RACE reads with MiXCR, one row per CDR3 protein. The sample lists roughly 150,000 distinct CDR3 sequences; approximately 6.8% were seen once. The source was CD4+ T cells sorted from PBMCs, collected 5 to 6 days after the first yellow fever vaccination. The receptors originated from a man between 18 and 35 years old who received the YFV17D yellow fever vaccine.

This clonotype was recorded at least ten times. This rearrangement joins TRBV4-3 to TRBJ1-2; 11 bases line up with TRBD1. V shed 0 bases and J 11 bases; nucleotides not matched to a gene: 11. CDR3 length: 16 residues. Germline V gene data show CDR1 as LGHNA and CDR2 as YSLEER. The CDR3 DNA sequence: TGCGCCAGCAGCCAAGAGATAAGCCGGACAGGGGGCGGTTACACCTTC. The encoded protein is CASSQEISRTGGGYTF.

This clonotype was recorded many times. The chain employs TRBV12-3 or TRBV12-4 and TRBJ1-3; D is ambiguous. The CDR3 consists of 16 residues. Trimming removed 1 base at V and 0 bases at J, with 10 bases between. The CDR3 DNA follows: TGTGCCAGCAGTTTAGGGTCCGGGCTCTCTGGAAACACCATATATTTT. Its protein product is CASSLGSGLSGNTIYF.